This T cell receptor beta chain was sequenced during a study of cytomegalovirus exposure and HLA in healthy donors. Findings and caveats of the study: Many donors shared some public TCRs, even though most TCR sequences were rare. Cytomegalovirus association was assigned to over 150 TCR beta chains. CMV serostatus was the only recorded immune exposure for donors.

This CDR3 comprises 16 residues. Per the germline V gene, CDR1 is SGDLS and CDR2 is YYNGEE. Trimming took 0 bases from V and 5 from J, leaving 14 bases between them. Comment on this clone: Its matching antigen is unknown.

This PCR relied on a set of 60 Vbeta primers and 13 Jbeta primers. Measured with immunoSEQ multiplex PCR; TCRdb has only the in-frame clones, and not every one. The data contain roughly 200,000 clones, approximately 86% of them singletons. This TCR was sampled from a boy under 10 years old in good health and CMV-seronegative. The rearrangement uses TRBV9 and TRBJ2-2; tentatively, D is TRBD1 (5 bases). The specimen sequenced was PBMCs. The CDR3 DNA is TGTGCCAGCAGCGTAGGTAGACAGATCTCGACCGGGGAGCTGTTTTTT. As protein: CASSVGRQISTGELFF.